One and the same sample provided the 2 T cell receptor beta chains below, sequenced in a study of identical twins. TCRdb recomputed calls from the 5' RACE reads with MiXCR, one row per CDR3 protein. The repertoire has about 240,000 distinct CDR3 sequences, about 10% of them found once; the top ten carry over 8%. Specimen: memory T cells sorted from blood. All receptors derive from a man aged 50 to 60 in good health.

The chain links TRBV20-1 to TRBJ2-7, with 7 bases identical to TRBD2. J was trimmed by 0 bases and V by 8 bases; bases with no gene match: 10. Germline loops: CDR1 DFQATT, CDR2 SNEGSKA (reference sequence). The CDR3 runs to 14 residues. This chain's CDR3 is CSPRLALPSYEQYF. The CDR3 DNA sequence: TGCAGTCCCAGACTAGCCCTCCCCTCCTACGAGCAGTACTTC.

This clonotype was found many times. The chain uses TRBV7-8 and TRBJ2-5, with unresolved D. The CDR3 contains 14 residues. Germline V gives CDR1 SGHVS, CDR2 FQNEAQ. Trimming took off 5 bases at V and 0 bases at J, with 10 bases between the two ends. CDR3 nucleotide sequence: TGTGCCAGCAGCGCAATCATATACCAAGAGACCCAGTACTTC. It codes for CASSAIIYQETQYF.